This TCR beta chain appears in the sequencing data of a study of shared clonotypes between healthy human individuals. Study in general: Serving as donors were a couple of women and three men, whose ages spanned 18 to 49.

Germline V CDR1 and CDR2: PRHDT, FYEKMQ (reference sequence). CDR3 size: 12 residues. Trimming removed 4 bases from V and 0 bases from J, with 2 bases in between. There are a few counts of this clone. Sequencing was performed with immunoSEQ multiplex PCR; in TCRdb, only in-frame clones are kept and a portion is missing. Here the sample spans 760,000 or so clones, about 96% being singletons. Naive CD8 populations comprised CD45RO-negative cells positively selected for CCR7, excluding terminally differentiated effector memory CD45RA+ cells. This clonotype was sampled from a man in his thirties or forties in good health. V usage is TRBV13 and J usage is TRBJ2-3; D remains ambiguous. The sample was naive CD8+ T cells sorted from blood. This CDR3 is CASSYSTDTQYF. DNA for the CDR3: TGTGCCAGCAGCTATAGCACAGATACGCAGTATTTT.